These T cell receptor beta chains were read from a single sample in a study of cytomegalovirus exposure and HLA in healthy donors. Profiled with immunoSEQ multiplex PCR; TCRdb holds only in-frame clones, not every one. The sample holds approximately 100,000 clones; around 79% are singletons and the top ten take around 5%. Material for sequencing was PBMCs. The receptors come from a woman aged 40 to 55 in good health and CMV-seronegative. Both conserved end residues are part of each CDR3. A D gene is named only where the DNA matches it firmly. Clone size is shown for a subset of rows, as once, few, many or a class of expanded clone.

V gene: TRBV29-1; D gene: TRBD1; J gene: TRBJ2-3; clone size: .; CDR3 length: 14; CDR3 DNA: TGCAGCGTCCCCGGACAGGGGAATACAGATACGCAGTATTTT; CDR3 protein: CSVPGQGNTDTQYF
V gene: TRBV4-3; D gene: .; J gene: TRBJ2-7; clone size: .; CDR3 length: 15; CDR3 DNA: TGCGCCAGCAGCCAAACGACAGGAACCTCCTACGAGCAGTACTTC; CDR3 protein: CASSQTTGTSYEQYF
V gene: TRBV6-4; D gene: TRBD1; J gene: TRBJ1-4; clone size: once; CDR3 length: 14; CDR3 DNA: TGTGCCAGCAGTGACCGGGACAGGGATGAAAAACTGTTTTTT; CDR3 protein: CASSDRDRDEKLFF
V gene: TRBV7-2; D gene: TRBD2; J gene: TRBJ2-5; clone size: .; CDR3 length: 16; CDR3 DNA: TGTGCCAGCAGCCTTGTTAAAGCGGGGGGGCTCGAGACCCAGTACTTC; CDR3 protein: CASSLVKAGGLETQYF
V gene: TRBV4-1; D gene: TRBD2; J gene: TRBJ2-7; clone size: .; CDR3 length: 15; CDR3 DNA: TGCGCCAGCAGCCAGATAGCGGGGGGGCTGTACGAGCAGTACTTC; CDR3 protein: CASSQIAGGLYEQYF
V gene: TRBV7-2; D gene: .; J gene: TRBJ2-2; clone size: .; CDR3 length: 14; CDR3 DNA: TGTGCCAGCAGGACAGGAATGGGGACCGGGGAGCTGTTTTTT; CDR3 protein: CASRTGMGTGELFF
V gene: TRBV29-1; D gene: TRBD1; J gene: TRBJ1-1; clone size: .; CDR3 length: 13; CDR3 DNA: TGCAGCGTTTTGGGGCAGGGGGGCACTGAAGCTTTCTTT; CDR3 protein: CSVLGQGGTEAFF
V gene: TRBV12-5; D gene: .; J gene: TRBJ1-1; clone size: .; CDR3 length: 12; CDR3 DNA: TGTGCTAGTGGCTCGACAGGATCTGAAGCTTTCTTT; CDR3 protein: CASGSTGSEAFF
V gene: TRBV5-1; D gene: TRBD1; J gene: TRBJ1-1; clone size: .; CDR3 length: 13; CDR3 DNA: TGCGCCAGCATGACAGGGTCGAACACTGAAGCTTTCTTT; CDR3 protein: CASMTGSNTEAFF
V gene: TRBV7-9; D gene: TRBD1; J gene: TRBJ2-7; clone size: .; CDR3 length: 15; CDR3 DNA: TGTGCCAGCAGCTTAGACAGGGGGACTTCCTACGAGCAGTACTTC; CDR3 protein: CASSLDRGTSYEQYF
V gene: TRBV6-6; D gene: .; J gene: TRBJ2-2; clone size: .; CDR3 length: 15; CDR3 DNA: TGTGCCAGCAGCCCACCTAGCGACTACACCGGGGAGCTGTTTTTT; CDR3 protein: CASSPPSDYTGELFF
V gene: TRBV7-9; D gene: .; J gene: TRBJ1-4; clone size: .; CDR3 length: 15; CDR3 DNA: TGTGCCAGCAGCTCCCCCGGGGATATTAATGAAAAACTGTTTTTT; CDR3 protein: CASSSPGDINEKLFF
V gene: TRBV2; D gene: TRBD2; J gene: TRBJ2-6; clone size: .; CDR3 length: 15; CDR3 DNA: TGTGCCAGCTCAGCGGGGGGGTCTGGGGCCAACGTCCTGACTTTC; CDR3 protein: CASSAGGSGANVLTF
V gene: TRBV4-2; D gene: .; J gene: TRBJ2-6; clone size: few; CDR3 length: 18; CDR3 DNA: TGTGCCAGCAGCCGCATCGGACAGATTGACTCTGGGGCCAACGTCCTGACTTTC; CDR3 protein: CASSRIGQIDSGANVLTF
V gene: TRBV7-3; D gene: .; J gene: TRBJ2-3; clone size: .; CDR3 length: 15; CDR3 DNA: TGTGCCAGCAGCCCCCGACAGACTAGCACAGATACGCAGTATTTT; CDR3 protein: CASSPRQTSTDTQYF
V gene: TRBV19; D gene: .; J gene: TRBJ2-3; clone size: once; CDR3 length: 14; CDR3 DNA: TGTGCCAGTAGTACCTGGACAGAAACAGATACGCAGTATTTT; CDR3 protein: CASSTWTETDTQYF
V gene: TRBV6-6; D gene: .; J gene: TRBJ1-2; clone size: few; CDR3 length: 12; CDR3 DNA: TGTGCCAGCAGCCCTTTAGCCTATGGCTACACCTTC; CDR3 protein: CASSPLAYGYTF
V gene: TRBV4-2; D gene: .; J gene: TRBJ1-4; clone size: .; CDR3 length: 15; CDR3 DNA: TGTGCCAGCAGCAAAACGGACCCAGGGCGTGAAAAACTGTTTTTT; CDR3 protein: CASSKTDPGREKLFF
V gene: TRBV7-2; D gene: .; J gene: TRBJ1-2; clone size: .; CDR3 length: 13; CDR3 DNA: TGTGCCAGCAGCCTCGGGAGATCCTTGGGCTACACCTTC; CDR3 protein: CASSLGRSLGYTF
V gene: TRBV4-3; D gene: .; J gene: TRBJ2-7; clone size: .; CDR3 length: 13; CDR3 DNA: TGCGCCAGCAGCCAGAGGGGGGGGTACGAGCAGTACTTC; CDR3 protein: CASSQRGGYEQYF
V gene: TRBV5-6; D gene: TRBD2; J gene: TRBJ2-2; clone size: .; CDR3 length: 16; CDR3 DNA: TGTGCCAGCAAGCTCGAGCGGGGGGGCGTCACCGGGGAGCTGTTTTTT; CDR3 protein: CASKLERGGVTGELFF
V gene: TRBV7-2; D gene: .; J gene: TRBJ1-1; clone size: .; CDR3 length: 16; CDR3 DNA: TGTGCCAGCAGCTTAGGGGGGGGCACAAGGAACACTGAAGCTTTCTTT; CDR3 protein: CASSLGGGTRNTEAFF
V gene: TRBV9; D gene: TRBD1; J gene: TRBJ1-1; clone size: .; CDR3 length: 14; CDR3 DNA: TGTGCCAGCAGCGTAGGAGACAGGGGTACTGAAGCTTTCTTT; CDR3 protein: CASSVGDRGTEAFF
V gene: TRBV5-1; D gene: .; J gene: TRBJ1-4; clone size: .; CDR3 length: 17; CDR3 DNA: TGCGCCAGCAGCTTGGGGGGCTCGAGCGGGTCCAATGAAAAACTGTTTTTT; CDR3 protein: CASSLGGSSGSNEKLFF